This T cell receptor beta chain was profiled in a study of breast tumors, draining lymph nodes, adjacent tissues. Findings and limits, study-wide: Luminal-like breast cancer showed significantly greater tumor-nontumor repertoire similarity than basal-like breast cancer did. That most tumor T cells come from lymph nodes remained unproven. Tumors had less TCR diversity than lymph nodes, more than nontumor tissue. Findings are consistent with lymph node origin and intratumoral expansion of most tumor T cells.

Breast cancer patients provided tissue from their axillary draining lymph nodes. TCRdb called the multiplex PCR reads again in MiXCR, with one record for every CDR3 protein. The profile shows about 230,000 distinct CDR3 sequences, 32% of them singletons. CDR1 and CDR2 from the germline V gene are SGHVS and FQNEAQ. This CDR3 is built from 15 residues. This clonotype occurred many times. The antigen remains unidentified. A much larger clone differs by one base, so this may be a read error. This chain joins TRBV7-8 and TRBJ2-6; D perhaps matches TRBD1 (6 bases). Specimen: axillary lymph node tissue. The sequence was collected from a female donor with breast cancer. Some clones in this sample may be carry-over from other donors' samples. The CDR3 loop reads CASSFSGAGANVLPF. In nucleotides, the CDR3 is TGTGCCAGCAGCTTTTCAGGGGCCGGGGCCAACGTCCTGCCTTTC.